These 10 T cell receptor beta chains were sequenced from one sample in a study of blood T cell repertoires in COVID-19. Repertoires were generated with immunoSEQ multiplex PCR, while TCRdb's copy carries only in-frame clones and drops some. The table records about 220,000 clones, more than 75% of them present only once. Sequencing input: peripheral blood. The receptors derive from a man aged 35 to 55 with active or convalescent COVID-19.

A single count supports this clone. The chain links TRBV28 to TRBJ1-5, with a tentative D call TRBD1 (6 bases). The V gene lost 9 bases and the J gene lost 4 bases, with 13 bases spanning the gap. The CDR3 covers 13 residues. The germline V gene has CDR1 MDHEN and CDR2 SYDVKM. In nucleotides, the CDR3 is TGTGCCAGTGTCGGGGGGCTAAATCAGCCCCAGCATTTT. Protein sequence: CASVGGLNQPQHF.

The rearrangement uses TRBV18 and TRBJ2-3; a possible D gene is TRBD1 (6 bases). This CDR3 region has 17 residues. Deletions cut 4 bases from V and 0 bases from J, with 17 bases between. Germline-derived CDR1 and CDR2 are KGHSH and LQKENI. For the CDR3, the DNA is TGTGCCAGCTCACTCGACAGGTACCTCTCTAGCACAGATACGCAGTATTTT. Translation: CASSLDRYLSSTDTQYF.

The chain is built from TRBV19 and TRBJ1-1, with 10 bases identical to TRBD1. The V segment lost 3 bases and the J segment 0 bases; nucleotides outside the gene matches: 4. The CDR3 spans 16 residues. The germline V gene encodes CDR1 LNHDA and CDR2 SQIVND (reference sequence). The CDR3 loop is CASSMGTGDMNTEAFF. DNA for the CDR3: TGTGCCAGTAGTATGGGGACAGGGGACATGAACACTGAAGCTTTCTTT.

The CDR3 sequence: CASSLPSILGAFF. Here the CDR3 DNA reads TGTGCCAGCAGCCTCCCTTCTATCCTAGGAGCTTTCTTT. The J gene is TRBJ1-1, the V gene TRBV3-1 (or the pseudogene TRBV3-2); D is undetermined. Trimming removed 4 bases from V and 10 bases from J, with 16 bases in between. This CDR3 has 13 residues. Per germline, CDR1 LGHDT and CDR2 YNNKEL (reference sequence).

This chain connects TRBV28 to TRBJ2-7, with D tentatively TRBD2 (6 bases). Germline assignment: CDR1 MDHEN and CDR2 SYDVKM. The germline V and J ends were trimmed by 4 bases and 2 bases, with 27 bases remaining between them. The CDR3 consists of 19 residues. The CDR3 spells CASSSEPRLTMGGTYEQYF. The CDR3 bases are TGTGCCAGCAGTTCCGAACCTAGATTGACAATGGGGGGAACCTACGAGCAGTACTTC.

This chain links TRBV30 with TRBJ1-1; D is possibly TRBD1 (6 bases). Germline V gene data show CDR1 as GTSNPN and CDR2 as SVGIG (reference sequence). Trimming took off 5 bases at V and 7 bases at J, with 17 bases between the two ends. This CDR3 has 13 amino acids. The CDR3 DNA sequence: TGTGCCTGGGACGGGGGGGGCAAGGTTGAAGCTTTCTTT. Amino acids: CAWDGGGKVEAFF.

This chain links TRBV27 with TRBJ2-3; 8 nucleotides match TRBD1. Per the germline V gene, CDR1 is MNHEY and CDR2 is SMNVEV (reference sequence). V shed 6 bases and J 3 bases; nucleotides not matched to a gene: 2. This CDR3 spans 13 amino acids. The CDR3 is CASRGQGTDTQYF. CDR3 in DNA: TGTGCCAGCAGAGGACAGGGAACAGATACGCAGTATTTT.

Here the CDR3 DNA reads TGTGCCAGCCGGGAGGGCGGGTACAATGAGCAGTTCTTC. Translation gives CASREGGYNEQFF. The chain is built from TRBV6-5 and TRBJ2-1; 8 bases agree with TRBD2. V was clipped by 8 bases and J by 4 bases; unmatched bases: 4. The CDR3 runs 13 residues. Germline loops: CDR1 MNHEY, CDR2 SVGAGI.

This clone occurred a few times. The rearrangement links TRBV5-5 to TRBJ2-3; a possible D gene is TRBD2 (6 bases). The V gene lost 6 bases and the J gene lost 4 bases, with 15 bases spanning the gap. The CDR3 spans 14 residues. In germline, CDR1 is SGHKS, CDR2 YYEKEE (reference sequence). The CDR3 protein is CASTLGGVADTQYF. The CDR3 DNA sequence: TGTGCCAGCACCCTCGGCGGGGTCGCAGATACGCAGTATTTT.

The chain links TRBV19 to TRBJ2-2, with TRBD2 identical over 15 bases. After removal of 3 bases from V and 5 bases from J, the junction contained 10 bases not matched to a gene. This CDR3 is 19 amino acids long. Germline CDR1 LNHDA, CDR2 SQIVND (reference sequence). This CDR3 reads CASSIIPGLAGGMTGELFF. The CDR3 region has the DNA TGTGCCAGTAGTATTATCCCGGGACTAGCGGGGGGAATGACCGGGGAGCTGTTTTTT.